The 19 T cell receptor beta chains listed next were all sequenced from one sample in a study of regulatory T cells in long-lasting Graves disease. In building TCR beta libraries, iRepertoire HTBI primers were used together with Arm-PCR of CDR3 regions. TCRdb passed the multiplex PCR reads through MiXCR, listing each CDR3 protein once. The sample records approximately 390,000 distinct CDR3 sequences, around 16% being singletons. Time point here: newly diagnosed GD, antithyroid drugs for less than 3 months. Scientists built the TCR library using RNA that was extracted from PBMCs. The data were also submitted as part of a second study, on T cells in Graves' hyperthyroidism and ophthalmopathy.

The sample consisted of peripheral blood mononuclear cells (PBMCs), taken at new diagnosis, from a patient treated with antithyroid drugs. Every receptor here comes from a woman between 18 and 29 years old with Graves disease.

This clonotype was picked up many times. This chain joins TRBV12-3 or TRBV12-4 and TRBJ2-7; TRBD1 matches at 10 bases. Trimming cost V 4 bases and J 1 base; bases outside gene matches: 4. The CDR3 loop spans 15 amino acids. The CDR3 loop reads CASSSGQGFSYEQYF. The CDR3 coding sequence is TGTGCCAGCAGTTCGGGACAGGGGTTTTCCTACGAGCAGTACTTC.

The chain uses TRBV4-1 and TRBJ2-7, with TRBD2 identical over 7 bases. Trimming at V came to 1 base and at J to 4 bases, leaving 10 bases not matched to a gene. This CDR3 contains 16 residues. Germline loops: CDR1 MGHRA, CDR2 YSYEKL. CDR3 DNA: TGCGCCAGCAGCCAAGCTCACTCGGCTAGCGGTTACGAGCAGTACTTC. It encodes CASSQAHSASGYEQYF.

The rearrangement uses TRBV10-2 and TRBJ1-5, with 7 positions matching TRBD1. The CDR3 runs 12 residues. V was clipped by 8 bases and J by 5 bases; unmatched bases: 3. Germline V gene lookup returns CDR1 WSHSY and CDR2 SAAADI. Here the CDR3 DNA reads TGCGCCAGCGGACAGGAGGATCAGCCCCAGCATTTT. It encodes CASGQEDQPQHF.

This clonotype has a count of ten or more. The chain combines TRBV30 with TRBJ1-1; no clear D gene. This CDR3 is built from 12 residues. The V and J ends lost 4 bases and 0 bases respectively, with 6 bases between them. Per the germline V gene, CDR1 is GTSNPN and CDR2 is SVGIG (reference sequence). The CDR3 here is CAWIKVNTEAFF. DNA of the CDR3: TGTGCCTGGATAAAGGTGAACACTGAAGCTTTCTTT.

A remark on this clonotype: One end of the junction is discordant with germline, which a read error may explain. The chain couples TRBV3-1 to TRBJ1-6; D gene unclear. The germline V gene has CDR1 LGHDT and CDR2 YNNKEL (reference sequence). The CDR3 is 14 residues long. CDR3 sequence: CASSQGIGNSPRHF. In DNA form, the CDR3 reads TGTGCGAGCAGCCAAGGGATTGGAAATTCACCCCGCCACTTT. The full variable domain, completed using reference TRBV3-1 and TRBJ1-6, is DTAVSQTPKYLVTQMGNDKSIKCEQNLGHDTMYWYKQDSKKFLKIMFSYNNKELIINETVPNRFSPKSPDKAHLNLHINSLELGDSAVYFCASSQGIGNSPRHFGNGTRLTVT.

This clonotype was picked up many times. The CDR3 is CASSLDAGYEQYF. CDR3 DNA: TGTGCCAGCAGCTTAGATGCGGGGTACGAGCAGTACTTC. The chain combines TRBV7-3 with TRBJ2-7; D is perhaps TRBD2 (6 bases). Per the germline V gene, CDR1 is SGHTA and CDR2 is FQGTGA. The CDR3 runs to 13 residues. The V end was cut by 2 bases, the J end by 4 bases, with 9 bases between.

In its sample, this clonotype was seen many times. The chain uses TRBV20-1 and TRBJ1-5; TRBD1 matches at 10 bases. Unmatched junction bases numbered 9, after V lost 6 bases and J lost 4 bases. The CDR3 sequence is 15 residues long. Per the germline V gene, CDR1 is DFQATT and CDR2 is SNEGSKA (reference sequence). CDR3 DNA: TGCAGTGCCGACGGACAGGGGGAAATTAATCAGCCCCAGCATTTT. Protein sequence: CSADGQGEINQPQHF.

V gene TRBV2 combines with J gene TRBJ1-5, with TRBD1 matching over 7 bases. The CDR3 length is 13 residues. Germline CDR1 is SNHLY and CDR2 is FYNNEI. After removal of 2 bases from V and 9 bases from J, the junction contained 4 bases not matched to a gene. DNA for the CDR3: TGTGCCAGCAGTGAAAGACAGGGAGTGCCCCAGCATTTT. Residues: CASSERQGVPQHF.

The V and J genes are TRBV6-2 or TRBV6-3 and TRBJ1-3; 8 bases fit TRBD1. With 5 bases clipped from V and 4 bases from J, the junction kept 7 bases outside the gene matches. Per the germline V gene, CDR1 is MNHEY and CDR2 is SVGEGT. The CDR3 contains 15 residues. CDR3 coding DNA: TGTGCCAGCAGTGATAGCAGGGGGCTCGGAAACACCATATATTTT. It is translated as CASSDSRGLGNTIYF.

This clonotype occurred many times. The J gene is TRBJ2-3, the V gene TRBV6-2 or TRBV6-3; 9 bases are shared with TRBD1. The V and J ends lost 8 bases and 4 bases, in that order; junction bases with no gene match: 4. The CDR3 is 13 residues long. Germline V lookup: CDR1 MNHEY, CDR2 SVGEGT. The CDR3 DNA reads TGTGCCAGCTTTCGGGACAGGGCAGATACGCAGTATTTT. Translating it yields CASFRDRADTQYF.

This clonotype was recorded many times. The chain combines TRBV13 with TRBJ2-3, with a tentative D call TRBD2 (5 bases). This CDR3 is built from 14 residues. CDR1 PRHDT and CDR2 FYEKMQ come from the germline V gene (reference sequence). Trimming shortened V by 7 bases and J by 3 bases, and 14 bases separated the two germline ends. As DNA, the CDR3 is TGTGCCAGCACCCTTACGGGGTTGACAGATACGCAGTATTTT. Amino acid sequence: CASTLTGLTDTQYF.

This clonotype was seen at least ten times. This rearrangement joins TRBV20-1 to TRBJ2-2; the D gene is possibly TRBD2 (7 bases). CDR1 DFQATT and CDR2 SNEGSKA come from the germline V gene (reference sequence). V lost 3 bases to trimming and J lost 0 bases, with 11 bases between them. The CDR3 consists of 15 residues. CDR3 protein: CSARAGAANTGELFF. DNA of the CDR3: TGCAGTGCTAGGGCGGGGGCCGCGAACACCGGGGAGCTGTTTTTT.

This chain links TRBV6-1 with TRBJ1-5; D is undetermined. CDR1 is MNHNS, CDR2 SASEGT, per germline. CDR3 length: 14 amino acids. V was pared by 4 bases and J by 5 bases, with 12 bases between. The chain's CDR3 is CASSGDRADQPQHF. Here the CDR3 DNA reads TGTGCCAGCAGTGGCGATCGGGCGGATCAGCCCCAGCATTTT.

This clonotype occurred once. The CDR3 nucleotides are TGCAGCGTTGCAAGAGTTGGAAACACCATATATTTT. Its protein is CSVARVGNTIYF. The chain carries TRBV29-1 and TRBJ1-3; no firm D call. Trimming shortened V by 4 bases and J by 3 bases, and 7 bases separated the two germline ends. In germline, CDR1 is SQVTM, CDR2 ANQGSEA. The CDR3 extends over 12 amino acids. Looking up the rest from reference TRBV29-1 and TRBJ1-3 gives the full variable domain: SAVISQKPSRDICQRGTSLTIQCQVDSQVTMMFWYRQQPGQSLTLIATANQGSEATYESGFVIDKFPISRPNLTFSTLTVSNMSPEDSSIYLCSVARVGNTIYFGEGSWLTVV.

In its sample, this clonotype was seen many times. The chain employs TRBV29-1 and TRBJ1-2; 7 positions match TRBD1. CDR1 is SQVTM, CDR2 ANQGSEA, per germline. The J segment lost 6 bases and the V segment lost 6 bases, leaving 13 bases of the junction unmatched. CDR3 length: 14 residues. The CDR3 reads CSVARTGPSNGYTF. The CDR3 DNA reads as TGCAGCGTCGCCCGGACAGGTCCAAGTAATGGCTACACCTTC. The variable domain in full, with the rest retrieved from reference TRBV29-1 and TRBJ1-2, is SAVISQKPSRDICQRGTSLTIQCQVDSQVTMMFWYRQQPGQSLTLIATANQGSEATYESGFVIDKFPISRPNLTFSTLTVSNMSPEDSSIYLCSVARTGPSNGYTFGSGTRLTVV.

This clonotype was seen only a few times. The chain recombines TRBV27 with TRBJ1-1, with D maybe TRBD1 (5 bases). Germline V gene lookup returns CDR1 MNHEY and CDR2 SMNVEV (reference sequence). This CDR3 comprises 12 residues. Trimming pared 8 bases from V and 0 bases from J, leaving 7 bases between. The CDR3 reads CASGGMNTEAFF. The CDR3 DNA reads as TGTGCCAGCGGGGGGATGAACACTGAAGCTTTCTTT.

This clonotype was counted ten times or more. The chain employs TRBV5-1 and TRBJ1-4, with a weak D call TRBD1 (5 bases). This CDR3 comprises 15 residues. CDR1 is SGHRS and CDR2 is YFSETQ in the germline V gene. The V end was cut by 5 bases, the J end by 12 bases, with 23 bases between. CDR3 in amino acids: CASSPSWDGPNELFF. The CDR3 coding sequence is TGCGCCAGCAGTCCCAGTTGGGACGGACCTAATGAACTGTTTTTT.

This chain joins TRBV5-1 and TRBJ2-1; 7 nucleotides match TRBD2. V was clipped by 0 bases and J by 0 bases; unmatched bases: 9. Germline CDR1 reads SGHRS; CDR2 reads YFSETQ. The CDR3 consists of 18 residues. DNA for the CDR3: TGCGCCAGCAGCTTGGTCAGTCTCGGGGGGACCTCCTACAATGAGCAGTTCTTC. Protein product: CASSLVSLGGTSYNEQFF.

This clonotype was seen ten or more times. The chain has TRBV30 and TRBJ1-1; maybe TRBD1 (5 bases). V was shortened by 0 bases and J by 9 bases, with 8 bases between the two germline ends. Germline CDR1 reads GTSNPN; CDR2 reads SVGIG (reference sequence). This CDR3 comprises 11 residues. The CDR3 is CAWSVGGKAFF. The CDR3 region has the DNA TGTGCCTGGAGTGTTGGGGGAAAAGCTTTCTTT. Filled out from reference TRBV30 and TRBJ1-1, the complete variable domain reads SQTIHQWPATLVQPVGSPLSLECTVEGTSNPNLYWYRQAAGRGLQLLFYSVGIGQISSEVPQNLSASRPQDRQFILSSKKLLLSDSGFYLCAWSVGGKAFFGQGTRLTVV.